This paragraph covers one T cell receptor beta chain sequence. The antigen is unknown. Libraries were prepared by immunoSEQ multiplex PCR; TCRdb keeps only in-frame clonotypes and omits some of them. The sample comprises around 61,000 clones, around 85% of which are singletons, and about 3% rests with the top ten. Looked up from germline, CDR1 is MNHEY and CDR2 is SMNVEV (reference sequence). Trimming removed 1 base from V and 2 bases from J, with 9 bases in between. CDR3 length: 14 amino acids. The data were taken from a study of pediatric ulcerative colitis. Study conclusions and caveats: Two rectal clonotypes were found only in ulcerative colitis patients, all of them.

The sample taken for sequencing was blood. The chain has TRBV27 and TRBJ2-7, with D maybe TRBD1 (5 bases). This receptor was identified in a boy aged 5-17 years with severe ulcerative colitis. The CDR3 DNA follows: TGTGCCAGCAGTTTATGGTCAGGGACCTACGAGCAGTACTTC. Translating it yields CASSLWSGTYEQYF.